Listed here are 11 T cell receptor beta chains from one sample, sequenced in a study of CD8 T cells in Susac syndrome. Random hexamers primed reverse transcription of about 0.45 to 1 ug RNA. TCRdb processed the immunoSEQ multiplex PCR reads anew with MiXCR; each CDR3 protein has one entry. This sample has 80,000 or so distinct CDR3 sequences, with approximately 94% found just once. Material for sequencing was CD8+ T cells from PBMCs. These receptors all stem from a human donor with Susac syndrome.

The chain recombines TRBV20-1 with TRBJ2-3; no clear D gene. This CDR3 contains 13 residues. Germline V gene sequence: CDR1 DFQATT, CDR2 SNEGSKA (reference sequence). The V end lost 6 bases, the J end lost 1 base, and 11 bases lay between the germline ends. The DNA of the CDR3 is TGCAGTGCCCGAACAAGACGCACAGATACGCAGTATTTT. This sequence encodes CSARTRRTDTQYF.

This rearrangement joins TRBV5-6 to TRBJ1-6; D is undetermined. The CDR3 totals 15 residues. Germline assignment: CDR1 SGHDT and CDR2 YYEEEE. V was shortened by 4 bases and J by 0 bases, with 8 bases between the two germline ends. The CDR3 protein is CASSPTLSYNSPLHF. The CDR3 bases are TGTGCCAGCAGCCCGACGCTCTCCTATAATTCACCCCTCCACTTT.

This chain links TRBV7-9 with TRBJ2-2; 8 bases map to TRBD1. Germline trimming cut 4 bases from V and 0 bases from J; bases unmatched to any gene: 4. The CDR3 runs 16 residues. CDR1 and CDR2 (germline): SEHNR, FQNEAQ (reference sequence). The CDR3, as DNA: TGTGCCAGCAGCTACTTGGGACAGGCGAACACCGGGGAGCTGTTTTTT. This translates into CASSYLGQANTGELFF.

The gene calls are TRBV4-1 and TRBJ2-1; D might be TRBD2 (6 bases). Per germline, CDR1 MGHRA and CDR2 YSYEKL. V lost 8 bases, J lost 1 base, and 9 bases lay in between. The CDR3 totals 13 residues. This chain's CDR3 is CASASASYNEQFF. The DNA for the CDR3 is TGCGCCAGCGCTAGCGCGTCCTACAATGAGCAGTTCTTC.

The J gene is TRBJ2-7, the V gene TRBV29-1, with D unresolved. The CDR3 has 13 residues. V shed 4 bases and J shed 2 bases, with 12 bases lying between them. CDR1 and CDR2 (germline): SQVTM, ANQGSEA. The CDR3 DNA follows: TGCAGCGTTGTAGTGAAGCAGACCTACGAGCAGTACTTC. Translating gives CSVVVKQTYEQYF.

This chain joins TRBV7-9 and TRBJ2-7, with 10 bases fitting TRBD1. CDR1 SEHNR and CDR2 FQNEAQ come from the germline V gene (reference sequence). Losses at the gene ends were 5 bases for V and 3 bases for J; bases not matched to a gene: 10. This CDR3 region has 16 residues. The CDR3 coding sequence is TGTGCCAGCAGCCCCCGGGACAGGGGATCCAACTACGAGCAGTACTTC. As protein: CASSPRDRGSNYEQYF.

V is TRBV2 and J is TRBJ2-7; 8 bases agree with TRBD1. The V segment lost 6 bases and the J segment 2 bases; nucleotides outside the gene matches: 6. CDR1 SNHLY and CDR2 FYNNEI come from the germline V gene. The CDR3 loop spans 14 amino acids. The CDR3 protein is CASRSGQAPYEQYF. DNA for the CDR3: TGTGCCAGCAGATCGGGACAGGCTCCCTACGAGCAGTACTTC.

DNA for the CDR3: TGTGCCAGCAGCTTTAGACAGGGGACGACCTACGAGCAGTACTTC. Residues: CASSFRQGTTYEQYF. V gene TRBV7-9 combines with J gene TRBJ2-7, with 8 positions matching TRBD1. There are 15 residues in the CDR3. In germline, CDR1 is SEHNR, CDR2 FQNEAQ (reference sequence). The V segment lost 3 bases and the J segment 2 bases; nucleotides outside the gene matches: 6.

The J gene is TRBJ2-1, the V gene TRBV15, with 9 bases fitting TRBD1. V was pared by 3 bases and J by 6 bases, with 3 bases of the junction left unmatched. Germline lookup yields CDR1 LNHNV and CDR2 YYDKDF (reference sequence). The CDR3 spans 14 residues. The CDR3 is CATSRDRGSNEQFF. As DNA, the CDR3 is TGTGCCACCAGCAGGGACAGGGGATCCAATGAGCAGTTCTTC.

This chain joins TRBV27 and TRBJ1-1, with a possible D match to TRBD1 (5 bases). V lost 5 bases to trimming and J lost 1 base, with 11 bases between them. CDR1 and CDR2 from the germline V gene are MNHEY and SMNVEV (reference sequence). CDR3 length equals 14 residues. The CDR3 bases are TGTGCCAGCAGTCTGAGAGGGACGAACACTGAAGCTTTCTTT. Translation: CASSLRGTNTEAFF.

The CDR3 DNA sequence: TGTGCCAGCAGGGGGGGTCTCACCGGGGAGCTGTTTTTT. Translated: CASRGGLTGELFF. This chain uses TRBV28 with TRBJ2-2, with D perhaps TRBD2 (6 bases). Trimming took 6 bases from V and 4 from J, leaving 9 bases between them. This CDR3 comprises 13 residues. Germline V gives CDR1 MDHEN, CDR2 SYDVKM.